Described below is a single TCR beta chain sequence and its context. Its matching antigen is unknown. The data originate from a study of early stage breast cancer tumors. Background on the study: Of approximately 16 invasive breast tumors, about a dozen were hormone receptor-positive, HER2-negative. The ER+/PR+/HER2- tumors included fewer than 10 ductal and a handful of lobular carcinomas. General study findings and limits: Most shared enriched TCRB sequences were commonly generated ones. Chain pairing and CD4, CD8 or FOXP3 expression were not captured.

Here immunoSEQ multiplex PCR was the method, and the copy in TCRdb shows in-frame clones only, minus some. The data show tens of thousands of clones, 72% seen once. The sequenced sample was blood. This clonotype was obtained from a person aged 45 to 59 with breast cancer.

The CDR3 loop reads CAISGGSSEKLFF. CDR3 in DNA: TGTGCCATCAGTGGGGGTAGTTCGGAAAAACTGTTTTTT. The rearrangement uses TRBV10-3 and TRBJ1-4; D gene ambiguous. Trimming left V 4 bases short and J 8 bases short, with 11 bases between. CDR1 is ENHRY and CDR2 is SYGVKD in the germline V gene. The CDR3 extends over 13 amino acids.